This is a list of T cell receptor beta chains from one sample in a study of tumor and adjacent non-tumor tissue in lung cancer. TCRdb ran MiXCR on the multiplex PCR reads and lists one entry per CDR3 protein. The table lists around 70,000 distinct CDR3 sequences, 73% of them singletons, with roughly 27% in the top ten. Sequenced input: lung tumor tissue. The source of these receptors is a man between 60 and 75 years old with non-small cell lung cancer. Both conserved end residues are part of each CDR3. A D gene is named only where the DNA matches it firmly. Rows may omit the clone size; those that give it use once, few, many or a size class.

D	size	V	J	CDR3	DNA
TRBD1	.	TRBV6-5	TRBJ1-5	CARSSTGGSKKQHF	TGTGCCAGAAGTTCAACAGGGGGCTCTAAGAAACAGCATTTT
.	.	TRBV20-1	TRBJ2-3	CSDSILVGLTDTQYF	TGTAGTGATAGTATTCTAGTAGGGTTGACAGATACGCAGTATTTT
.	.	TRBV29-1	TRBJ2-3	CIVEPGRMTDTQYF	TGCATCGTTGAGCCGGGACGGATGACAGATACGCAGTATTTT
.	.	TRBV12-3/TRBV12-4	TRBJ2-2	CAISLSRGSIPGELFF	TGTGCCATCAGTCTATCTAGAGGGAGTATACCCGGGGAGCTGTTTTTT
.	once	TRBV12-3/TRBV12-4	TRBJ2-5	CASSLSPQEIQYF	TGTGCCAGCAGTCTGTCTCCTCAAGAGATCCAGTACTTC
.	.	TRBV10-3	TRBJ2-1	CSISGVGNHEQFF	TGTTCCATCAGTGGCGTAGGTAACCATGAGCAGTTCTTC
.	.	TRBV28	TRBJ1-1	CASSSGRAGNTEAFF	TGTGCCAGCAGTTCTGGACGGGCGGGGAACACTGAAGCTTTCTTT
.	.	TRBV6-5	TRBJ2-2	CASSNSRRVTGELFF	TGTGCCAGCAGTAACTCGAGAAGGGTCACCGGGGAGCTATTTTTT
.	.	TRBV30	TRBJ2-3	CAWSATRSPQYF	TGTGCCTGGAGTGCGACCCGCTCGCCCCAGTATTTT
.	.	TRBV28	TRBJ2-6	CASSLIGARANVLTF	TGTGCCAGCAGTTTGATAGGGGCCCGGGCCAACGTCCTGACTTTC
.	.	TRBV11-1	TRBJ2-5	CATRTGIVGKETQYF	TGTGCCACCAGGACCGGGATCGTCGGCAAAGAGACCCAGTACTTT
.	.	TRBV28	TRBJ2-4	CASSPIWGLDIEYF	TGTGCCAGCAGTCCAATTTGGGGGCTTGACATTGAGTACTTC
.	.	TRBV20-1	TRBJ2-1	CSARDRRSSYNEQFF	TGCAGCGCTAGAGACCGTCGGTCCTCATACAATGAGCAGTTCTTC
TRBD2	.	TRBV11-3	TRBJ2-5	CASSPSGTGETQNF	TGTGCCAGCAGTCCTAGCGGGACCGGGGAGACCCAGAACTTC
TRBD2	many	TRBV20-1	TRBJ2-7	CSASLTSGSYEQYF	TGCAGTGCTAGCCTCACTAGCGGGAGTTACGAGCAGTACTTC
TRBD2	.	TRBV6-5	TRBJ2-1	CTSRKRESRNEQFF	TGTACCAGCAGGAAGCGGGAGAGCAGGAATGAGCAGTTCTTC
TRBD2	.	TRBV12-3/TRBV12-4	TRBJ2-4	CAGSFEGGTPGKNTQYF	TGTGCCGGCAGTTTTGAGGGAGGGACGCCGGGGAAAAACACTCAGTACTTC
.	.	TRBV6-5	TRBJ1-1	CASRKKNEAFF	TGTGCCAGCAGGAAGAAAAATGAAGCTTTCTTT
.	.	TRBV20-1	TRBJ2-1	CSARDPQIGLIEQFF	TGCAGTGCTAGAGATCCCCAGATTGGCCTCATTGAGCAGTTCTTC
.	once	TRBV6-1	TRBJ2-1	CASSERGRGYEQFF	TGTGCCAGCAGTGAGCGTGGGCGCGGCTATGAGCAGTTCTTC
.	once	TRBV6-6	TRBJ2-7	CVSRRAETYEEYF	TGTGTCAGCAGGCGTGCAGAAACCTACGAGGAGTACTTC
TRBD1	.	TRBV12-3/TRBV12-4	TRBJ2-2	CVSRGTNPRELFF	TGTGTCAGCAGGGGGACAAATCCCAGGGAGCTGTTTTTT
.	.	TRBV29-1	TRBJ2-1	CSVEGDRVSYNEQIF	TGCAGCGTTGAGGGGGATAGAGTCTCCTACAATGAGCAGATCTTC
.	medium-sized	TRBV29-1	TRBJ2-1	CSVDPYAGSSVEQFF	TGCAGCGTTGACCCTTACGCCGGGAGTTCGGTCGAGCAGTTCTTC
.	few	TRBV29-1	TRBJ2-1	CSVEGEYRDGLSNEQSF	TGTAGCGTTGAAGGAGAATACCGGGACGGCCTTTCCAATGAGCAGTCCTTC
.	.	TRBV6-2/TRBV6-3	TRBJ2-6	CASMRAGANVLTF	TGTGCCAGCATGCGGGCTGGGGCCAACGTCCTGACCTTC
.	once	TRBV29-1	TRBJ2-5	CGVQKHRQETQYF	TGCGGCGTTCAAAAACACAGACAAGAGACCCAGTACTTC
.	.	TRBV27	TRBJ2-3	CASSFDLVSQYF	TGTGCCAGCAGTTTTGATCTAGTGTCGCAGTATTTT
TRBD2	.	TRBV28	TRBJ2-2	CASIPTGTTYTGELFF	TGTGCCAGCATTCCTACCGGGACTACCTACACCGGGGAGCTGTTTTTT
.	few	TRBV29-1	TRBJ2-7	CSVQWRVTPYEQYF	TGCAGCGTCCAATGGAGGGTAACCCCCTACGAGCAGTACTTC
.	.	TRBV20-1	TRBJ1-2	CSVRTGANYGNTF	TGCAGTGTTAGAACAGGTGCTAACTATGGAAACACCTTC
.	.	TRBV20-1	TRBJ1-6	CNSEGHPNSPLHF	TGCAATTCTGAAGGACACCCTAATTCACCCCTCCACTTT
TRBD2	.	TRBV10-3	TRBJ2-6	CAISEHGTSGTESGGNVLTF	TGTGCCATCAGTGAACATGGGACTAGCGGGACGGAGTCTGGGGGCAACGTCCTGACTTTC
.	.	TRBV6-2/TRBV6-3	TRBJ1-1	CASRRGGDTEAFF	TGTGCCAGCAGGAGAGGAGGAGACACTGAAGCTTTCTTT
.	.	TRBV20-1	TRBJ1-4	CSARDLVGENLFF	TGCAGTGCTAGAGATCTGGTGGGTGAAAATCTGTTTTTT
.	once	TRBV20-1	TRBJ1-4	CSARGMGKGMGEKLFF	TGCAGTGCTAGGGGGATGGGAAAGGGAATGGGTGAAAAACTGTTTTTT
.	few	TRBV12-5	TRBJ2-7	CASVLESSGFTTHPDEQYF	TGTGCTAGTGTTTTGGAGTCCAGCGGCTTTACCACCCACCCGGACGAGCAGTACTTC
.	.	TRBV20-1	TRBJ1-5	CSASGTDRQHF	TGCAGTGCTAGTGGCACAGATAGGCAGCATTTT
TRBD1	.	TRBV6-5	TRBJ2-7	CASSYRDSFYEQYF	TGTGCCAGCAGTTACCGGGACAGCTTCTATGAGCAGTACTTC
.	few	TRBV20-1	TRBJ2-1	CSARLAGGVSNEKFF	TGCAGTGCTCGATTAGCCGGGGGAGTCTCAAATGAAAAGTTCTTC
.	.	TRBV29-1	TRBJ2-3	CNVAIGARGDTQYF	TGCAACGTTGCCATTGGGGCGCGGGGAGATACACAGTATTTT
TRBD2	.	TRBV12-3/TRBV12-4	TRBJ2-1	CDRTSSGSGSYNEQFF	TGTGACAGAACCTCCAGCGGGAGTGGCTCCTACAATGAGCAGTTCTTC
TRBD1	.	TRBV20-1	TRBJ2-7	CSAIRQGFYEQYF	TGCAGCGCTATTCGACAGGGGTTCTACGAGCAGTACTTC
.	.	TRBV5-6	TRBJ1-2	CASNLDGSYGYTF	TGTGCCAGCAACTTGGACGGATCCTATGGGTACACCTTC
.	.	TRBV29-1	TRBJ2-1	CSVWSGAMGNEQFF	TGCAGCGTTTGGTCAGGGGCCATGGGCAATGAGCAGTTCTTC
.	.	TRBV28	TRBJ1-5	CVSSLSGSNEPQHF	TGTGTCAGTAGTCTCTCGGGAAGCAATGAGCCCCAGCATTTT
.	medium-sized	TRBV20-1	TRBJ2-1	CSALPGDGYNEQFF	TGCAGTGCACTGCCGGGGGACGGGTACAATGAGCAGTTCTTC
.	.	TRBV12-3/TRBV12-4	TRBJ2-1	CASSSSQQDHNEQFF	TGTGCCAGCAGTTCCTCTCAGCAGGACCACAATGAGCAGTTCTTC
.	.	TRBV6-2/TRBV6-3	TRBJ1-6	CASRGIGDSPLHF	TGTGCCAGCAGGGGGATAGGGGATTCACCCCTCCACTTC
.	.	TRBV11-3	TRBJ2-3	CASSVVPQDTQCF	TGTGCCAGCAGCGTAGTCCCCCAAGATACGCAATGTTTT
.	.	TRBV29-1	TRBJ2-5	CSLDEHLASQETQYF	TGCAGCCTTGATGAGCATCTAGCGAGCCAGGAGACCCAGTACTTC
TRBD2	.	TRBV12-3/TRBV12-4	TRBJ2-3	CASSRASGSTDTLYF	TGTGCCAGTAGTCGGGCTAGCGGCAGCACAGATACACTGTATTTT
.	.	TRBV20-1	TRBJ2-1	CRGRAAGDEQFF	TGCCGTGGAAGAGCTGCGGGCGATGAGCAGTTCTTC
.	.	TRBV20-1	TRBJ2-7	CNARPSRRHEQYF	TGCAATGCTAGACCCTCAAGGAGACACGAGCAGTACTTC
.	.	TRBV5-4	TRBJ2-3	CVSSLGEESDTQYF	TGTGTCAGCAGCTTGGGGGAGGAGTCAGATACGCAGTATTTT
.	.	TRBV5-1	TRBJ1-1	CASSRTNMANTEAFF	TGCGCCAGCAGCCGTACAAACATGGCGAACACTGAAGCTTTCTTT
.	.	TRBV6-1	TRBJ2-7	CANSERKSDASYEQYF	TGTGCCAACAGTGAAAGAAAAAGCGACGCCTCCTACGAGCAGTACTTC
.	once	TRBV20-1	TRBJ2-7	CSVSRGPDEQYF	TGCAGTGTTAGTCGGGGACCTGACGAGCAGTACTTC